A few counts support the clone carrying this T cell receptor (beta chain). The sample originates from a study of blood T cell repertoires in COVID-19. Study details: The origin of the acute and convalescent COVID-19 samples was the United States, Italy and Spain. The analysed material was cDNA or gDNA that came from T cells, B-cell-depleted T cells, or PBMCs.

Per the original data handling: Researchers report that nucleated cell counts were estimated from reference gene primer amplification. TCRdb's table, derived via immunoSEQ multiplex PCR, lists solely in-frame clones and lacks some. That table gives V, J and clone size, and the DNA gave D and trimming. The sample includes some 150,000 clones, 70% to 90% of them seen just once. Either two negative PCRs, clearance, or symptom resolution qualified Cohort 3 donors as recovered. J was trimmed by 6 bases and V by 3 bases; bases with no gene match: 10. CDR1 is LNHDA, CDR2 SQIVND, per germline (reference sequence). This CDR3 comprises 16 residues.

This TCR derives from a woman between 40 and 55 years old who had recovered from COVID-19. The sequencing input was PBMCs or T cells enriched from blood (not recorded which). This chain uses TRBV19 with TRBJ1-5; 8 bases align to TRBD1. In DNA, the CDR3 is TGTGCCAGTAGTATTAATCCCAGGGGGCCGGGTCAGCCCCAGCATTTT. This sequence encodes CASSINPRGPGQPQHF. Together with reference TRBV19 and TRBJ1-5, the CDR3 gives the full variable domain: DGGITQSPKYLFRKEGQNVTLSCEQNLNHDAMYWYRQDPGQGLRLIYYSQIVNDFQKGDIAEGYSVSREKKESFPLTVTSAQKNPTAFYLCASSINPRGPGQPQHFGDGTRLSIL.